This T cell receptor beta chain derives from a study of T cell responses to AZD1222 COVID-19 vaccine. Only in-frame clones appear in the TCRdb table, and some are missing; sequencing was by immunoSEQ multiplex PCR. The repertoire includes about 73,000 clones, roughly nine tenths of them detected once, and 9% to 9.5% sits in the top ten. The TCR was taken from an adult who received the AZD1222 COVID-19 vaccine. Source: peripheral blood, taken 28 days after the second AZD1222 dose.

The CDR3 DNA reads as TGTGCCAGCAGCTTGAGAGGGACAGGGGGCGATCTGAACACCGGGGAGCTGTTTTTT. This codes for CASSLRGTGGDLNTGELFF. This chain uses TRBV7-9 with TRBJ2-2; 12 nucleotides align to TRBD1. This CDR3 spans 19 amino acids. V gave up 3 bases and J gave up 1 base; unmatched junction bases: 9. Germline V gene lookup returns CDR1 SEHNR and CDR2 FQNEAQ (reference sequence).